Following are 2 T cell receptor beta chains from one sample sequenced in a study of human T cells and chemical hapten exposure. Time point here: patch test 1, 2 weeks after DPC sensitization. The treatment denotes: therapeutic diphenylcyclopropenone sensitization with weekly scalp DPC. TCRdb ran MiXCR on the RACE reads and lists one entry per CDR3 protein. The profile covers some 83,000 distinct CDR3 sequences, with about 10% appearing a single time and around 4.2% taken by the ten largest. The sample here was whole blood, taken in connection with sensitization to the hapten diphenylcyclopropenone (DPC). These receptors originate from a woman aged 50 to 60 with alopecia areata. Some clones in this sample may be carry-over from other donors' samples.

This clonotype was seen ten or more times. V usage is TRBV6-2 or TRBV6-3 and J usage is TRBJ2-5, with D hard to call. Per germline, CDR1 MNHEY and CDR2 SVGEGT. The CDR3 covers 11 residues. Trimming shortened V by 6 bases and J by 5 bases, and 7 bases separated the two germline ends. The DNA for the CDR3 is TGTGCCAGCAGCCGCGGCGAGACCCAGTACTTC. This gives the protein CASSRGETQYF.

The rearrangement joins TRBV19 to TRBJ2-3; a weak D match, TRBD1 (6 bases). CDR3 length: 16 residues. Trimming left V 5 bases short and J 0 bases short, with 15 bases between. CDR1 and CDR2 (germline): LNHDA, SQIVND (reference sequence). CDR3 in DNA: TGTGCCAGTAGTCTTCGACAGGCCTCGAGCACAGATACGCAGTATTTT. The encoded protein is CASSLRQASSTDTQYF.